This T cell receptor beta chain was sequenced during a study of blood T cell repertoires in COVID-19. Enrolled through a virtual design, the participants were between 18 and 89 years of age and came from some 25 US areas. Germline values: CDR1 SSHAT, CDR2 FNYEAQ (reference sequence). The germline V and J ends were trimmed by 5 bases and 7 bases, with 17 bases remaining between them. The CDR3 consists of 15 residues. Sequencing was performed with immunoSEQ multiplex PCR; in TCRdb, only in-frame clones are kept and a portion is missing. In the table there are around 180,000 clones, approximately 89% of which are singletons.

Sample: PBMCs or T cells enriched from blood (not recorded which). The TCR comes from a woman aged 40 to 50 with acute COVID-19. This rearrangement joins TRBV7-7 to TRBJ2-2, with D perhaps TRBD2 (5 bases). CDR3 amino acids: CASSPSSQRGGELFF. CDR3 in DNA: TGTGCCAGCAGCCCCTCATCACAACGGGGCGGGGAGCTGTTTTTT.